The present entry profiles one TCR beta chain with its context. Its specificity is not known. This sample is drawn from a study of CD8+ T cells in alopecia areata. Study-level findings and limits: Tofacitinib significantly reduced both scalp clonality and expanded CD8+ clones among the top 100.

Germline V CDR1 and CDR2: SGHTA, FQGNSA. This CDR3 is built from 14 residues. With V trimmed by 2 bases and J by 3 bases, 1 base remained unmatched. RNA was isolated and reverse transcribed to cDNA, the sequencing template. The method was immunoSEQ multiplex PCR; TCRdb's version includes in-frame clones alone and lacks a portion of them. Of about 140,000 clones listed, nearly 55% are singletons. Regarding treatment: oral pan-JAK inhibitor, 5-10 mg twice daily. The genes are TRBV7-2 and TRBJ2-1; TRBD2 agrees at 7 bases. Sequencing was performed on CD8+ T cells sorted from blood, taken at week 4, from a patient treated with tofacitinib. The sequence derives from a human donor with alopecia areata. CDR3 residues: CASSLPGGYNEQFF. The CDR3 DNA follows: TGTGCCAGCAGCTTACCGGGGGGCTACAATGAGCAGTTCTTC.